Included here is one TCR beta chain sequence, with context. This sample was taken from a study of blood T cell repertoires in COVID-19. About the study: Donors in the United States, Italy and Spain gave samples during acute or convalescent COVID-19. The cDNA or gDNA used as material had been derived from T cells, B-cell-depleted T cells, or PBMCs.

Profiled with immunoSEQ multiplex PCR; TCRdb holds only in-frame clones, not every one. The sample contains 300,000 to 500,000 clones, roughly 90% of which appear only once. V lost 1 base to trimming and J lost 9 bases, with 13 bases between them. The CDR3 is 15 amino acids. Germline CDR1 reads SGHAT; CDR2 reads FQDESV (reference sequence). Sequenced material: PBMCs or T cells enriched from blood (not recorded which). V usage is TRBV11-1 and J usage is TRBJ1-6; the D gene is possibly TRBD1 (5 bases). This clonotype originated in a woman in her twenties or thirties with acute COVID-19. CDR3 sequence reads: CASSLVGQGGSPLHF. CDR3 DNA sequence: TGTGCCAGCAGCTTAGTTGGCCAGGGAGGTTCACCCCTCCACTTT. The full variable domain, rest sourced from reference TRBV11-1 and TRBJ1-6, is EAEVAQSPRYKITEKSQAVAFWCDPISGHATLYWYRQILGQGPELLVQFQDESVVDDSQLPKDRFSAERLKGVDSTLKIQPAELGDSAMYLCASSLVGQGGSPLHFGNGTRLTVT.